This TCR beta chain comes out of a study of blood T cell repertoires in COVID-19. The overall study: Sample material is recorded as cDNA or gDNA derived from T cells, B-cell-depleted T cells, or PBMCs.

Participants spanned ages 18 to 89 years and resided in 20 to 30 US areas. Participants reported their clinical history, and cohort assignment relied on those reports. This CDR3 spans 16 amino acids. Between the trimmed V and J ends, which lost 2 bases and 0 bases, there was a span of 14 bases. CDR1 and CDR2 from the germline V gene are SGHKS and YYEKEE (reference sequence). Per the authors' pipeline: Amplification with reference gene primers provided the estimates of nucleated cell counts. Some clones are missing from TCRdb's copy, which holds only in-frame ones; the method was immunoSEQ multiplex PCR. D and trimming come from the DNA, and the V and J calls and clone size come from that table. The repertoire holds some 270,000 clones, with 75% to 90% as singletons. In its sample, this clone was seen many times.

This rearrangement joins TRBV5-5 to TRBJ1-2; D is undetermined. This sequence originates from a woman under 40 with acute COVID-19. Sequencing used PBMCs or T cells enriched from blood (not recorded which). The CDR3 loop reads CASSFRSLLANYGYTF. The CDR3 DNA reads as TGTGCCAGCAGCTTTAGATCCCTTTTAGCTAACTATGGCTACACCTTC.